This entry features one T cell receptor beta chain sequence. The antigen is undetermined. In germline, CDR1 is SGHTA, CDR2 FQGTGA. The CDR3 covers 13 residues. V shed 1 base and J shed 8 bases, with 11 bases lying between them. This specimen belongs to a study of cytomegalovirus exposure and HLA in healthy donors. Whole-study findings and limits: HLA alleles showed associations with 16,951 TCR beta sequences in a later analysis, at a 0.05 false discovery rate. In a later analysis, common viral pathogens appeared linked to several of the most significant clusters. In vitro data verified three CMV-associated chains as specific for CMV antigens. A previous analysis found most TCR beta V segments productive roughly 87% or roughly 30% of the time.

The PCR used 60 Vbeta and 13 Jbeta primers. TCRdb keeps only in-frame clones here, not all; method: immunoSEQ multiplex PCR. The table records about 91,000 clones, more than 80% of them present only once. What was sequenced was PBMCs. This clonotype was obtained from a man aged 18 to 30 in good health and CMV-seronegative. V usage is TRBV7-3 and J usage is TRBJ1-1; D remains ambiguous. The CDR3 DNA reads as TGTGCCAGCAGCTTAATGAGTAGTAAGGAAGCTTTCTTT. The encoded protein is CASSLMSSKEAFF.